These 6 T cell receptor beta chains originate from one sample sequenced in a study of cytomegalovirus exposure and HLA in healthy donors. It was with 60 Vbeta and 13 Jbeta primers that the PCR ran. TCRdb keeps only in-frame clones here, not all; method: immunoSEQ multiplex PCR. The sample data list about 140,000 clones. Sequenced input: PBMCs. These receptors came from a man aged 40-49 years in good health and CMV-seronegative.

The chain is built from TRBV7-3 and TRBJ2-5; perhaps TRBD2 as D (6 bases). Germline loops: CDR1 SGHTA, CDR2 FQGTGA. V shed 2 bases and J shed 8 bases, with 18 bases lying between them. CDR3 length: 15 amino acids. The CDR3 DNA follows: TGTGCCAGCAGCTTAGAGGAGGGTCCCTTATTAACCCAGTACTTC. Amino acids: CASSLEEGPLLTQYF.

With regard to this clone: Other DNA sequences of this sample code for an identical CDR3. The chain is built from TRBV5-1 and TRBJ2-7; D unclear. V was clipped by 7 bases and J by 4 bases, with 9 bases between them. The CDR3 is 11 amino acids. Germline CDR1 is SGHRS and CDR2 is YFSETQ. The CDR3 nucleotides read TGCGCCAGCTCCTCCGGGTACGAGCAGTACTTC. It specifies CASSSGYEQYF.

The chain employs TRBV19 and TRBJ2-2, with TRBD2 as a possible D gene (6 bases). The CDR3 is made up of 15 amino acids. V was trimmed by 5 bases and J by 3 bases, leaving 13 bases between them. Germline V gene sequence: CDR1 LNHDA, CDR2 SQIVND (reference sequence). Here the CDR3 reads CASSHGGIDTGELFF. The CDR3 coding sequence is TGTGCCAGTAGTCATGGGGGGATTGACACCGGGGAGCTGTTTTTT. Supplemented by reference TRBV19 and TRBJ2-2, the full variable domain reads DGGITQSPKYLFRKEGQNVTLSCEQNLNHDAMYWYRQDPGQGLRLIYYSQIVNDFQKGDIAEGYSVSREKKESFPLTVTSAQKNPTAFYLCASSHGGIDTGELFFGEGSRLTVL.

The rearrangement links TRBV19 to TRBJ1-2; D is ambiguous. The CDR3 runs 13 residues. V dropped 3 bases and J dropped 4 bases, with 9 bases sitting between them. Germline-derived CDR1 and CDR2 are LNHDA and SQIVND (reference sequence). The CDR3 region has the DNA TGTGCCAGTAGTATCGGTCATGCCTATGGCTACACCTTC. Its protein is CASSIGHAYGYTF.

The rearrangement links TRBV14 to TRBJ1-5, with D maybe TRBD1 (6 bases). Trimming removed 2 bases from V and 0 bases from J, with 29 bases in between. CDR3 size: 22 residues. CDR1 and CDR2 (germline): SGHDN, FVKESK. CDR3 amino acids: CASSQTHQNRGGSELSNQPQHF. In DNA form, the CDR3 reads TGTGCCAGCAGCCAAACCCATCAGAATAGGGGGGGCTCGGAGCTTAGCAATCAGCCCCAGCATTTT.

Here the CDR3 DNA reads TGTGCCAGCAGGAGGACAGGTTCCACTGAAGCTTTCTTT. Translated: CASRRTGSTEAFF. This chain connects TRBV27 to TRBJ1-1, with TRBD1 identical over 7 bases. Germline trimming cut 6 bases from V and 4 bases from J; bases unmatched to any gene: 5. CDR1 and CDR2 from the germline V gene are MNHEY and SMNVEV (reference sequence). CDR3 length: 13 residues.